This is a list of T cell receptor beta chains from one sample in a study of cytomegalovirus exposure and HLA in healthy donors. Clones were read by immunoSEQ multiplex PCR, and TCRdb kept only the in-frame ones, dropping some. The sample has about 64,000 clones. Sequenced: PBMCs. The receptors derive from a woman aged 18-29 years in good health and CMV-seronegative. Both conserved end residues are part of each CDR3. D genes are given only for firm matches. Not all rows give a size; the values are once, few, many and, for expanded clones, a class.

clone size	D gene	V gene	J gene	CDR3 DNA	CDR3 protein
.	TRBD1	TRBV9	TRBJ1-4	TGTGCCAGCAGCGTGTGGGGACAGCTTAATGAAAAACTGTTTTTT	CASSVWGQLNEKLFF
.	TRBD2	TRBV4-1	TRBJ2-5	TGCGCCAGCAGCCAAGATAGGACTAGTCAAGAGACCCAGTACTTC	CASSQDRTSQETQYF
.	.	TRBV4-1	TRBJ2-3	TGCGCCAGCAGCCAACGGGACACAGATACGCAGTATTTT	CASSQRDTDTQYF
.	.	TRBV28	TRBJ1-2	TGTGCCAGCGTAGGGGTGGACTATGGCTACACCTTC	CASVGVDYGYTF
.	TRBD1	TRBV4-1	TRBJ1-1	TGCGCCAGCAGCCAAGATGTAATAGGGACAGGGGGATTTGAAGCTTTCTTT	CASSQDVIGTGGFEAFF
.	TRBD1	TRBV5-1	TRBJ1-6	TGCGCCAGCAGCTTGGTGACAGGGAGCTCCTATAATTCACCCCTACACTTT	CASSLVTGSSYNSPLHF
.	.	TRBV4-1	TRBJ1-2	TGCGCCAGCAGCCAGATCCTGGGAGGCGGTGGCTACACCTTC	CASSQILGGGGYTF
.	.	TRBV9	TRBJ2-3	TGTGCCAGCAGCTTGGGGCGAGATACGCAGTATTTT	CASSLGRDTQYF
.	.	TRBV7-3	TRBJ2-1	TGTGCCAGCAGCCACCCCCAAGCGGACCACAATGAGCAGTTCTTC	CASSHPQADHNEQFF
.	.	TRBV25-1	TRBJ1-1	TGTGCCAGCAGTGATCTTTACACGGGCACTGAAGCTTTCTTT	CASSDLYTGTEAFF
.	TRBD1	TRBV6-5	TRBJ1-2	TGTGCCAGCAGTACGGACAGGGGGAACTATGGCTACACCTTC	CASSTDRGNYGYTF
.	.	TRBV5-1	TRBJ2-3	TGCGCCAGCAGCTCCTCAGGGTCAGTGAGAGATACGCAGTATTTT	CASSSSGSVRDTQYF
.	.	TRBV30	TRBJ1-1	TGTGCCTGGAGTGTAAGCGGCATGAACACTGAAGCTTTCTTT	CAWSVSGMNTEAFF
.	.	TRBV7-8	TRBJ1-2	TGTGCCAGCAGCTTAAATATCGGGGGGAACTATGGCTACACCTTC	CASSLNIGGNYGYTF
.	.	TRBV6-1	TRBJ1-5	TGTGCCAGCAGTGACTACCCGGGGGACGAGCCCCGCAGGGTCCAGCATTTT	CASSDYPGDEPRRVQHF
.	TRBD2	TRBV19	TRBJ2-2	TGTGCCAGTAGTATTCCGGGACTAGCTCGCGCCGGGGAGCTGTTTTTT	CASSIPGLARAGELFF
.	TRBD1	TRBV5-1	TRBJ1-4	TGCGCCAGCAGCACAGTACAGGGGAGAGCTAATGAAAAACTGTTTTTT	CASSTVQGRANEKLFF
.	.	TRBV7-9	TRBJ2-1	TGTGCCAGCAGCTTAGACAGGACAGCCTACAATGAGCAGTTCTTC	CASSLDRTAYNEQFF
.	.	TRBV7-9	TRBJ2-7	TGTGCCAGCAGTTGGAGCCGGGACTCGACCTACGAGCAGTACTTC	CASSWSRDSTYEQYF
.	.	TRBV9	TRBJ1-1	TGTGCCAGCTCCGTGGCGGGGTTTGACACTGAAGCTTTCTTT	CASSVAGFDTEAFF
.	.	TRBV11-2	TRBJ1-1	TGTGCCAGCAGTATCCACAGGGTATACCCTGAAGCTTTCTTT	CASSIHRVYPEAFF
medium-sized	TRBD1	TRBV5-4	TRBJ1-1	TGTGCCAGCAGCGATTACCCCGGGACAGGGACCAACACTGAAGCTTTCTTT	CASSDYPGTGTNTEAFF
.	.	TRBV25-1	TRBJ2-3	TGTGCCAGCTCAAGTACTACTGATACGCAGTATTTT	CASSSTTDTQYF
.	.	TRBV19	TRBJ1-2	TGTGCCAGTAGTATAACTGGTAACTATGGCTACACCTTC	CASSITGNYGYTF
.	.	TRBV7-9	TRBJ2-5	TGTGCCAGCAGTCAAACACCACGGGGAGAGACCCAGTACTTC	CASSQTPRGETQYF
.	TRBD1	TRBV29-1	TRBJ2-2	TGCAGCGTCGGGACAGGGATGGTGGCCGGGGAGCTGTTTTTT	CSVGTGMVAGELFF
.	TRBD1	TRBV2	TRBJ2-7	TGTGCCAGCAGTGAGGGACAGGGGACATACTACGAGCAGTACTTC	CASSEGQGTYYEQYF
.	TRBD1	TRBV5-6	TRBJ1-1	TGTGCCAGCAGCTTGGGGACAGGGTCCACTGAAGCTTTCTTT	CASSLGTGSTEAFF
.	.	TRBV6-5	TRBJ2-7	TGTGCCAGCAGATCTGGGGGGTCGCAGGGCTACGAGCAGTACTTC	CASRSGGSQGYEQYF
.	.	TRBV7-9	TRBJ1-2	TGTGCCAGCACCCAGCAGGACGGAGGCTATGGCTACACCTTC	CASTQQDGGYGYTF
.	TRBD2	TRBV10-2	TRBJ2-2	TGCGCCAGCAGACTAGCGGGAGGGGCGGGGGAGCTGTTTTTT	CASRLAGGAGELFF
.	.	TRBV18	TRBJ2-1	TGTGCCAGCTCACCACGCCCGGGGAATGAGCAGTTCTTC	CASSPRPGNEQFF
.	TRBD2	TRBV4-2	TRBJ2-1	TGTGCCAGCAGCCAAGATCCGAGCGGGGGTAATGAGCAGTTCTTC	CASSQDPSGGNEQFF
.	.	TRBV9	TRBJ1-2	TGTGCCAGCAGCGTAGGCCCGGGTCCCCAAGGAACCCGTTATGGCTACACCTTC	CASSVGPGPQGTRYGYTF
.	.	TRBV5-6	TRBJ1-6	TGTGCCAGCAGCTTGGATCTGGGCTCCCTCCACTTT	CASSLDLGSLHF
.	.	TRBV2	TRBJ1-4	TGTGCCAGCAGGCCGAGTCCCAATGAAAAACTGTTTTTT	CASRPSPNEKLFF
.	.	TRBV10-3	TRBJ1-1	TGTGCCATCAGTCAGCAGGGCGCGGACACTGAAGCTTTCTTT	CAISQQGADTEAFF
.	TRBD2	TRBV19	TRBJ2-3	TGTGCCAGTACCCGGGAGGGAGATACGCAGTATTTT	CASTREGDTQYF
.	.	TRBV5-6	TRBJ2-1	TGTGCCAGCAGCATCTCCAATGAGCAGTTCTTC	CASSISNEQFF
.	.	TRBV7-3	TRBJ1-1	TGTGCCAGCAGACCTGACAGGATGGCCACTGAAGCTTTCTTT	CASRPDRMATEAFF
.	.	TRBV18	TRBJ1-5	TGTGCCAGCTCACCCGGGACGGGAGGAAATCAGCCCCAGCATTTT	CASSPGTGGNQPQHF
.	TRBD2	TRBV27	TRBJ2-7	TGTGCCAGCAGTTTGGGACTAGCCCATTCCTACGAGCAGTACTTC	CASSLGLAHSYEQYF
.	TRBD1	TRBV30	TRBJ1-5	TGTGCCTGGAGTTTCCCAGGGGGACCTAATCAGCCCCAGCATTTT	CAWSFPGGPNQPQHF
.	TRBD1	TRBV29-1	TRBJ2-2	TGCAGCGTTGAGGGCAGGGGGCTGTACACCGGGGAGCTGTTTTTT	CSVEGRGLYTGELFF
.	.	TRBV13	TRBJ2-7	TGTGCCAGCAGCTCCGGACAGAAAGCCTACGAGCAGTACTTC	CASSSGQKAYEQYF
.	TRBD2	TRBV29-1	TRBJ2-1	TGCAGCGTTGACACAGCCGGACTAGCTAATGAGCAGTTCTTC	CSVDTAGLANEQFF
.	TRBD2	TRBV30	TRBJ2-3	TGTGCCTGGAACAAAGCGGGACTAGCGAGGACAGATACGCAGTATTTT	CAWNKAGLARTDTQYF
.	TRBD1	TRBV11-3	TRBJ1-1	TGTGCCAGCAGCCAGAGGGACAGGGGGACTGAAGCTTTCTTT	CASSQRDRGTEAFF
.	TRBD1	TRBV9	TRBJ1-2	TGTGCCAGCAGCCCCCGGACAGGGGGGATTGATGGCTACACCTTC	CASSPRTGGIDGYTF
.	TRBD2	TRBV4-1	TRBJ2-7	TGCGCCAGCAGCCCCAAGACTAGCGGGTTACCCTACGAGCAGTACTTC	CASSPKTSGLPYEQYF
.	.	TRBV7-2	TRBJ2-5	TGTGCCAGCAGCCCCCAGAATCTAGCGTTCGCCTTCCAAGAGACCCAGTACTTC	CASSPQNLAFAFQETQYF
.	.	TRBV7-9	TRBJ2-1	TGTGCCAGCAGCTTACAGTCCCTCCCAGACAATGAGCAGTTCTTC	CASSLQSLPDNEQFF
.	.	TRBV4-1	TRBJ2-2	TGCGCCAGCAGCCCAGGGTGGTCCGGGGAGCTGTTTTTT	CASSPGWSGELFF
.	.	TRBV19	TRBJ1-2	TGTGCCAGTATCACCCACGGGGGTATTGGAGGCTACACCTTC	CASITHGGIGGYTF
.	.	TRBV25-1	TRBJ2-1	TGTGCCAGCAGAGATCTAGAAGGGAGTGAGCATGAGCAGTTCTTC	CASRDLEGSEHEQFF